The entry below gives a single TCR beta chain sequence along with its context. This clone turned up a few times. This receptor's antigen is unknown. Per-base quality was not reported, and no clone a single base away is much larger than it. This sample's time point label indicates: baseline before first vaccination. Vaccinee samples came from UK trials COV001 and COV002, including a single-blind randomized controlled phase 2/3 trial of AZD1222 (ChAdOx1 nCoV-19) in healthy adults. Trial participant PBMC samples were collected at day 0 and day 28 after the second dose for TCRbeta chain sequencing. The germline V gene sets CDR1 to MGHRA and CDR2 to YSYEKL. Cut back by 0 bases and 8 bases, the V and J ends lie 16 bases apart. Reading from cysteine to phenylalanine, the CDR3 counts 16 amino acids. CDR3 DNA only is kept here, 48 bases in frame from base 1. The CDR3 regions of human TCRbeta chains were subjected to immunosequencing. As for how the authors treated the data: Repertoire TCRs were matched against a reference library of SARS-CoV-2-specific TCRs generated with the MIRA antigen-specificity platform. Breadth was defined as the fraction of unique TCRs that were SARS-CoV-2-associated, and depth was defined as the fraction of total T cells that were SARS-CoV-2-associated. Each spike-specific TCR was assigned to its reactive spike region and to a CD4 or CD8 class using the MIRA data. Log10-transformed breadth and depth values were compared by one-way ANOVA with Sidak's multiple comparisons tests. TCRdb took over this immuneACCESS table, retaining in-frame rearrangements with V and J assigned. Such tables are incomplete; in checked studies, under half of the missing clones stem from an unresolved V gene, and the remainder is unexplained. V and J calls and clone size are given by that table; D and trimming were obtained from the DNA. In this sample the table shows over 65,000 clones, 86% of which occur a single time. The top ten clonotypes cover 5.5% to 8% of the sample.

The sample originates from a study of T cell responses to AZD1222 COVID-19 vaccine (dated by TCRdb to 2020 to 2023). Regarding the study in general: AZD1222 recipients with second doses at about 4 weeks or about 12 weeks were pooled, because spike-specific TCR depth and breadth did not differ between schedules. A total of just over 230 trial participants underwent TCR sequencing, of whom about 210 had received two doses of AZD1222 and about 25 had received two doses of the MenACWY control vaccine. Enrollment into the trials was organized by age into subgroups of 18-55, 56-69 and 70-plus years, and those subgroups contained about 160, 30 and 59 TCR-sequenced participants, respectively.

Paper-wide results and their limitations: Epitopes outside the regions mutated in the B.1.351 and B.1.1.7 variants were reportedly recognized by nearly half of the unique spike-specific TCRs. CD4 TCRs associated with the vaccine covered the entire spike protein, and the dominant responses were in regions 160-218 and 743-854. After two AZD1222 doses, spike-specific TCR breadth and depth were significantly higher than at day 0 and than in MenACWY recipients. Because no day 14 peak-response samples were available, repertoires were characterized only after the peak T cell response. Participants were mostly white British and included more females than males, and it was suggested by the authors that clonal diversity may have been underestimated. In the small 56-69-year group, the increase in depth fell short of significance, most likely because of low power. Conclusions about previously exposed vaccinees are limited because only six or seven AZD1222 recipients were SARS-CoV-2 seropositive at baseline.

The receptor comes from an adult in good health. The specimen comprised peripheral blood, sampled on day 0 of AZD1222 vaccination. The V gene is TRBV4-1 and the J gene is TRBJ1-4; no D gene is confidently identified. The CDR3 region: CASSQESLPTGEKLFF. The DNA is as follows: TGCGCCAGCAGCCAAGAAAGTCTGCCCACTGGGGAAAAACTGTTTTTT.